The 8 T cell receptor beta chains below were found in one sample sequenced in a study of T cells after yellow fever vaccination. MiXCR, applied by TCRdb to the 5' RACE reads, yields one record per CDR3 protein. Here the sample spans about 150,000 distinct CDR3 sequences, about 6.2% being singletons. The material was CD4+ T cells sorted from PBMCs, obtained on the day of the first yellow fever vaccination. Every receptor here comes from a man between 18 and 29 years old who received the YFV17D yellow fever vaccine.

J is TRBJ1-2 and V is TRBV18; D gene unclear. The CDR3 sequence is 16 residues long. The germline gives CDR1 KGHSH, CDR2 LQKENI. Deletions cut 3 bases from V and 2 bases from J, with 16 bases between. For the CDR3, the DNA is TGTGCCAGCTCACCTTTCTCTGGGGTGGGGAACTATGGCTACACCTTC. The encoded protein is CASSPFSGVGNYGYTF.

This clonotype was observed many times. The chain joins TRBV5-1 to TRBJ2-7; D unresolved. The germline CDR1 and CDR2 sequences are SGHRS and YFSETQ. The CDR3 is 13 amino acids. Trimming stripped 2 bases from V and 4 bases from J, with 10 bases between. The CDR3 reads CASSFGTAYEQYF. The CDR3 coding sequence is TGCGCCAGCAGCTTCGGTACAGCGTACGAGCAGTACTTC.

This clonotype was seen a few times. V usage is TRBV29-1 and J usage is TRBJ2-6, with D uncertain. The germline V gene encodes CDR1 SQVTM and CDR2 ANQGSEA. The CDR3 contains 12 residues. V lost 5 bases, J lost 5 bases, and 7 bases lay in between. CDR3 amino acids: CSVLTRANVLTF. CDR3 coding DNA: TGCAGCGTTCTTACCCGGGCCAACGTCCTGACTTTC.

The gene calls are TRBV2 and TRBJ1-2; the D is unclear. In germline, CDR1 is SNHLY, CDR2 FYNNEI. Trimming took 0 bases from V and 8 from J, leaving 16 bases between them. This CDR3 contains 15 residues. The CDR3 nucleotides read TGTGCCAGCAGTGAAGCGAAAGGGCGGGCCCTGGGCTACACCTTC. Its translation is CASSEAKGRALGYTF.

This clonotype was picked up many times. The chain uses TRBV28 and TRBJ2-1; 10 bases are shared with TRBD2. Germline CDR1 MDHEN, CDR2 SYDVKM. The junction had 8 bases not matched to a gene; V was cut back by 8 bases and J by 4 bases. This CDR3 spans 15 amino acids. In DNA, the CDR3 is TGTGCCAGCGGGGCTAGCGGGGGTTTTTACAATGAGCAGTTCTTC. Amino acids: CASGASGGFYNEQFF.

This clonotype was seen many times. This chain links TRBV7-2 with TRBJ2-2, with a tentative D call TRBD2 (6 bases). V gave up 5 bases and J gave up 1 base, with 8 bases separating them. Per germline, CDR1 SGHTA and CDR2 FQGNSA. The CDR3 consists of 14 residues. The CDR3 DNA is TGTGCCAGCAGCCTCGGGGGGAACACCGGGGAGCTGTTTTTT. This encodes CASSLGGNTGELFF.

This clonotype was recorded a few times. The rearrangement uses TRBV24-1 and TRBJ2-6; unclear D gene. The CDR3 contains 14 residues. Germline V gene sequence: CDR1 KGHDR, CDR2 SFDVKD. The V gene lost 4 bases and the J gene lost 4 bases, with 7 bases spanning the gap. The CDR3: CATSDPRGANVLTF. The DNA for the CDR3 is TGTGCCACCAGTGACCCGAGGGGGGCCAACGTCCTGACTTTC.

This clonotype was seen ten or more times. The CDR3 DNA sequence: TGTGCCAGCAGGGCCAGGGGATACAGCACCGGGGAGCTGTTTTTT. Its translation: CASRARGYSTGELFF. The chain uses TRBV12-3 or TRBV12-4 and TRBJ2-2; D possibly corresponds to TRBD1 (6 bases). V lost 6 bases and J 4 bases, leaving 15 bases between the germline ends. The CDR3 totals 15 residues.